This passage covers 29 T cell receptor beta chains from one sample sequenced in a study of identical twins. Using its own MiXCR run on the 5' RACE reads, TCRdb lists one record per CDR3 protein. The sample contains 1.5 million to 2 million distinct CDR3 sequences, around a third of which appear only once. Sequenced input: cord blood. These receptors all stem from a newborn girl in good health.

The chain couples TRBV27 to TRBJ1-2, with D maybe TRBD1 (5 bases). Germline CDR1 is MNHEY and CDR2 is SMNVEV (reference sequence). Trimming took off 6 bases at V and 1 base at J, with 21 bases between the two ends. The CDR3 consists of 17 residues. CDR3 DNA sequence: TGTGCCAGCAGCCCTCCGGGACTTCATCAATTTAACTATGGCTACACCTTC. Protein: CASSPPGLHQFNYGYTF.

The chain uses TRBV29-1 and TRBJ1-1; D might be TRBD1 (6 bases). V shed 4 bases and J shed 0 bases, with 12 bases lying between them. This CDR3 spans 14 amino acids. Germline CDR1 and CDR2: SQVTM and ANQGSEA. CDR3 loop: CSVVQGTLNTEAFF. As DNA, the CDR3 is TGCAGCGTTGTGCAGGGGACCTTGAACACTGAAGCTTTCTTT.

This clonotype was found many times. This chain connects TRBV7-9 to TRBJ2-4; D not resolved. Germline V gene sequence: CDR1 SEHNR, CDR2 FQNEAQ (reference sequence). There are 13 residues in the CDR3. V was trimmed by 4 bases and J by 6 bases, leaving 10 bases between them. CDR3 coding DNA: TGTGCCAGCAGCTCATTCCCCCCAAACATTCAGTACTTC. Its protein is CASSSFPPNIQYF.

Worth noting for this clonotype: The junction shows a germline mismatch at one end, possibly a read error. The chain combines TRBV9 with TRBJ2-1; D is unclear. Per germline, CDR1 SGDLS and CDR2 YYNGEE. CDR3 length equals 16 residues. This chain's CDR3 is CASSVDYHLTYNEQFF. CDR3 nucleotide sequence: TGTGCCAGCAGCGTAGACTACCACTTAACCTACAATGAGCAGTTTTTC.

The chain joins TRBV28 to TRBJ2-5; D gene ambiguous. V lost 5 bases to trimming and J lost 11 bases, with 18 bases between them. Germline CDR1 is MDHEN and CDR2 is SYDVKM. The CDR3 extends over 13 amino acids. CDR3 loop: CASSRSGYNEQYF. Here the CDR3 DNA reads TGTGCCAGCAGTCGATCCGGCTACAATGAGCAGTACTTC.

Comment on this clonotype: One end of the junction does not line up with germline, which may come from a read error. The rearrangement links TRBV5-1 to TRBJ2-3; 7 bases fit TRBD1. Germline V gene data show CDR1 as SGHRS and CDR2 as YFSETQ. The CDR3 runs 17 residues. CDR3 in amino acids: CAGSLHRDSRSTDTQYF. The CDR3 nucleotides are TGCGCCGGCAGCCTGCACAGGGACAGCCGGTCCACAGATACGCAGTATTTT.

The chain has TRBV20-1 and TRBJ2-1; 8 nucleotides align to TRBD2. The J call may be wrong; the DNA end is better matched by TRBJ2-7. The CDR3 loop spans 16 amino acids. Germline CDR1 DFQATT, CDR2 SNEGSKA (reference sequence). In nucleotides, the CDR3 is TGCAGTGCTAGAGAACGGCGGGAGGACTCCTACAATGAGCAGTACTTC. Protein: CSARERREDSYNEQYF.

The table lists this clonotype with a few counts. The V gene is TRBV6-2 or TRBV6-3, the J gene TRBJ2-5, with no clear D. V was pared by 6 bases and J by 9 bases, with 11 bases between. The CDR3 spans 11 residues. CDR1 MNHEY and CDR2 SVGEGT come from the germline V gene. The CDR3 DNA reads as TGTGCCAGCAGCCAAGGATCCGCCCAGTACTTC. Its translation is CASSQGSAQYF.

This clonotype has a count of ten or more. This chain links TRBV7-9 with TRBJ1-4; D is perhaps TRBD1 (6 bases). The CDR3 extends over 15 amino acids. The V gene's germline CDR1 is SEHNR and CDR2 FQNEAQ (reference sequence). V lost 1 base and J 2 bases, leaving 8 bases between the germline ends. The CDR3 region is CASSLGDTTNEKLFF. The DNA for the CDR3 is TGTGCCAGCAGCTTAGGGGACACTACTAATGAAAAACTGTTTTTT.

V gene TRBV2 combines with J gene TRBJ2-3, with 11 bases aligning to TRBD2. Per the germline V gene, CDR1 is SNHLY and CDR2 is FYNNEI. The CDR3 is 17 residues long. The V gene end was trimmed by 5 bases and the J gene end by 3 bases; junction bases not matched to a gene: 10. The CDR3: CASSYQRLAGWTDTQYF. In nucleotides, the CDR3 is TGTGCCAGCAGTTACCAAAGACTAGCGGGATGGACAGATACGCAGTATTTT. Variable domain in full (rest from reference TRBV2 and TRBJ2-3): EPEVTQTPSHQVTQMGQEVILRCVPISNHLYFYWYRQILGQKVEFLVSFYNNEISEKSEIFDDQFSVERPDGSNFTLKIRSTKLEDSAMYFCASSYQRLAGWTDTQYFGPGTRLTVL.

This chain joins TRBV4-1 and TRBJ2-1, with 8 bases identical to TRBD2. Germline CDR1 is MGHRA and CDR2 is YSYEKL. The length of the CDR3 is 16 residues. V was clipped by 1 base and J by 7 bases; unmatched bases: 9. The CDR3 region has the DNA TGCGCCAGCAGCCAAGGAGGGGTAGCGGGGAGGAATGAGCAGTTCTTC. Translated, it gives CASSQGGVAGRNEQFF.

The chain carries TRBV5-1 and TRBJ2-5, with D possibly matching TRBD2 (6 bases). The DNA end favors TRBJ2-7, so the J call may be wrong. The germline V gene encodes CDR1 SGHRS and CDR2 YFSETQ. This CDR3 comprises 12 residues. CDR3 sequence reads: CASQTIGSEQYF. The CDR3 region has the DNA TGCGCCAGCCAGACTATCGGGAGCGAGCAGTACTTC.

To note about this clonotype: The junction differs from germline at one of its ends, possibly a read error. This sequence joins TRBV2 and TRBJ1-2; maybe TRBD1 (5 bases). The CDR3 has 13 residues. CDR1 SNHLY and CDR2 FYNNEI come from the germline V gene. CDR3: CASSQQALYDYTF. The CDR3 nucleotides are TGTGCCAGCAGTCAACAGGCTTTATATGACTACACCTTC. Full variable domain (rest looked up from reference TRBV2 and TRBJ1-2): EPEVTQTPSHQVTQMGQEVILRCVPISNHLYFYWYRQILGQKVEFLVSFYNNEISEKSEIFDDQFSVERPDGSNFTLKIRSTKLEDSAMYFCASSQQALYDYTFGSGTRLTVV.

This clonotype occurred once. This sequence joins TRBV18 and TRBJ2-1, with a weak D call TRBD2 (6 bases). The CDR3 has 15 residues. CDR1 and CDR2 from the germline V gene are KGHSH and LQKENI. V lost 0 bases and J lost 7, with 13 bases in between. The CDR3 DNA reads as TGTGCCAGCTCACCACCGGGACTTCTCGGGAATGAGCAGTTCTTC. This translates into CASSPPGLLGNEQFF.

This chain links TRBV2 with TRBJ2-3, with 11 bases that match TRBD2. The CDR3 extends over 17 amino acids. J lost 4 bases, V lost 4 bases, and 10 bases had no gene match. Per the germline V gene, CDR1 is SNHLY and CDR2 is FYNNEI. CDR3: CASSVVRWTSGSDTQYF. The CDR3 DNA follows: TGTGCCAGCAGTGTAGTCAGATGGACTAGCGGGTCAGATACGCAGTATTTT.

This clonotype was counted many times. The V gene is TRBV29-1, the J gene TRBJ2-7; 7 nucleotides agree with TRBD1. The CDR3 totals 12 residues. V was clipped by 6 bases and J by 6 bases; unmatched bases: 8. The germline V gene has CDR1 SQVTM and CDR2 ANQGSEA. For the CDR3, the DNA is TGCAGCGTCCACGGACAGGCCCCCGAGCAGTACTTC. As protein: CSVHGQAPEQYF.

This clonotype has a handful of counts. The V call is TRBV9, the J call TRBJ1-2; the D is unclear. Germline loops: CDR1 SGDLS, CDR2 YYNGEE. V dropped 6 bases and J dropped 2 bases, with 8 bases sitting between them. The CDR3 length is 12 residues. CDR3 nucleotides: TGTGCCAGCAAGCTTGCCAACTATGGCTACACCTTC. It codes for CASKLANYGYTF.

This clonotype was counted between two and nine times. This chain connects TRBV20-1 to TRBJ2-1; D perhaps matches TRBD2 (6 bases). V was clipped by 1 base and J by 2 bases, with 15 bases between them. This CDR3 has 16 residues. CDR1 is DFQATT and CDR2 is SNEGSKA in the germline V gene (reference sequence). Written as DNA, the CDR3 is TGCAGTGCTAGAGTATACGGGGGTAGCACCTACAATGAGCAGTTCTTC. Amino acids: CSARVYGGSTYNEQFF.

The chain joins TRBV20-1 to TRBJ2-2; a possible D gene is TRBD2 (5 bases). V lost 4 bases and J 3 bases, leaving 12 bases between the germline ends. CDR1 and CDR2 from the germline V gene are DFQATT and SNEGSKA (reference sequence). The CDR3 runs 14 residues. The CDR3 nucleotides read TGCAGTGCTATGAGGGTGGTAGACACCGGGGAGCTGTTTTTT. Its translation is CSAMRVVDTGELFF.

The chain uses TRBV20-1 and TRBJ1-4; no definite D call. Trimming stripped 1 base from V and 5 bases from J, with 8 bases between. Germline CDR1 reads DFQATT; CDR2 reads SNEGSKA (reference sequence). This CDR3 has 13 amino acids. CDR3 in amino acids: CSARGAANEKLFF. Here the CDR3 DNA reads TGCAGTGCTAGAGGCGCAGCCAATGAAAAACTGTTTTTT.

This clonotype showed up just a few times. V gene TRBV11-2 combines with J gene TRBJ2-5; 7 bases are a match to TRBD1. V lost 6 bases to trimming and J lost 3 bases; unmatched junction nucleotides: 10. This CDR3 has 15 residues. Germline V lookup: CDR1 SGHAT, CDR2 FQNNGV. The CDR3 here is CASRPILDREETQYF. In DNA, the CDR3 is TGTGCCAGCAGACCGATATTAGACAGGGAAGAGACCCAGTACTTC.

V usage is TRBV14 and J usage is TRBJ2-3; possibly TRBD1 or TRBD2 for D (5 bases each). Per germline, CDR1 SGHDN and CDR2 FVKESK. Trimming removed 7 bases at V and 1 base at J, with 21 bases between. This CDR3 is built from 17 residues. This CDR3 is CASNLQVASGRTDTQYF. The DNA of the CDR3 is TGTGCCAGCAACCTACAGGTAGCGTCTGGGCGCACAGATACGCAGTATTTT.

The sample holds many counts of this clonotype. The V gene is TRBV29-1, the J gene TRBJ2-7, with a weak D call TRBD2 (5 bases). V shed 0 bases and J shed 4 bases, with 10 bases lying between them. There are 13 residues in the CDR3. The germline V gene encodes CDR1 SQVTM and CDR2 ANQGSEA. The CDR3: CSVEERSGYEQYF. The CDR3 DNA follows: TGCAGCGTTGAAGAGAGGTCGGGATACGAGCAGTACTTC.

This clonotype was counted many times. J is TRBJ1-4 and V is TRBV5-1, with 7 bases matching TRBD1. The V gene end was trimmed by 2 bases and the J gene end by 3 bases; junction bases not matched to a gene: 1. Germline CDR1 and CDR2: SGHRS and YFSETQ. This CDR3 has 14 residues. CDR3 loop: CASSFGTANEKLFF. For the CDR3, the DNA is TGCGCCAGCAGCTTTGGGACAGCTAATGAAAAACTGTTTTTT.

The J gene is TRBJ2-3, the V gene TRBV7-2; 7 bases align to TRBD2. The CDR3 is made up of 15 amino acids. In germline, CDR1 is SGHTA, CDR2 FQGNSA. V shed 3 bases and J 14 bases; nucleotides not matched to a gene: 17. Here the CDR3 reads CASSLGSGVSGVMYF. The DNA for the CDR3 is TGTGCCAGCAGCTTGGGGTCCGGAGTAAGCGGGGTCATGTATTTT.

The V and J genes are TRBV4-2 and TRBJ2-1; 9 positions match TRBD2. Germline V CDR1 and CDR2: LGHNA, YNFKEQ. Trimming removed 0 bases from V and 10 bases from J; junction bases left unmatched: 10. This CDR3 is built from 16 residues. The CDR3 loop reads CASSQEGRGRAREQFF. CDR3 DNA: TGTGCCAGCAGCCAAGAAGGTCGCGGGAGGGCCAGGGAGCAGTTCTTC.

In nucleotides, the CDR3 is TGTGCCAGCAGCACCCGGGGCAGGTTAATGGAGACCCAGTACTTC. Its translation is CASSTRGRLMETQYF. The chain employs TRBV7-8 and TRBJ2-7, with D perhaps being TRBD1 or TRBD2 (5 bases each). The J call is doubtful: the DNA matches TRBJ2-5 better. The germline V gene has CDR1 SGHVS and CDR2 FQNEAQ. This CDR3 has 15 amino acids.

To note about this clonotype: One junction end disagrees with the germline gene, perhaps due to a read error. CDR3 nucleotides: TGTGCCAGCAAGACTAGCGGGGTCGGGACAGATGCGCAGTATTTT. It yields the protein CASKTSGVGTDAQYF. The V gene is TRBV6-6, the J gene TRBJ2-3, with 11 bases matching TRBD2. The CDR3 contains 15 residues. The germline CDR1 and CDR2 sequences are MNHNY and SVGAGI (reference sequence).

The chain is built from TRBV10-3 and TRBJ2-2; D uncertain. This CDR3 is built from 13 residues. Deletions cut 7 bases from V and 5 bases from J, with 11 bases between. Germline loops: CDR1 ENHRY, CDR2 SYGVKD. The CDR3 loop reads CAIKRAETGELFF. The CDR3 region has the DNA TGTGCCATCAAGCGAGCAGAAACCGGGGAGCTGTTTTTT.